This T cell receptor beta chain was retrieved from a study of shared T cell receptors in the human thymus. V trimming: 1 base; J trimming: 5 bases; junction bases outside the gene matches: 16. The length of the CDR3 is 19 residues. The repertoire was sequenced with immunoSEQ multiplex PCR; TCRdb's copy has only in-frame clones and lacks some. Here the sample spans 550,000 to 800,000 clones, 75% to 90% being singletons. This clone was counted between two and nine times. These sequences were also reported in another study, on human thymus T cells. Turning to that study: Thymus specimens were resections from corrective heart surgery.

V gene TRBV23-1 combines with J gene TRBJ2-5, with TRBD2 identical over 10 bases. TRBV23-1 is filed as an ORF, its function uncertain. The specimen was thymocytes. The TCR sequence derives from a girl in the first two years of life with a congenital heart defect. The CDR3 spells CASSQFSGGTRGGGETQYF. CDR3 DNA: TGCGCCAGCAGTCAATTTAGCGGGGGGACTCGGGGGGGAGGGGAGACCCAGTACTTC.